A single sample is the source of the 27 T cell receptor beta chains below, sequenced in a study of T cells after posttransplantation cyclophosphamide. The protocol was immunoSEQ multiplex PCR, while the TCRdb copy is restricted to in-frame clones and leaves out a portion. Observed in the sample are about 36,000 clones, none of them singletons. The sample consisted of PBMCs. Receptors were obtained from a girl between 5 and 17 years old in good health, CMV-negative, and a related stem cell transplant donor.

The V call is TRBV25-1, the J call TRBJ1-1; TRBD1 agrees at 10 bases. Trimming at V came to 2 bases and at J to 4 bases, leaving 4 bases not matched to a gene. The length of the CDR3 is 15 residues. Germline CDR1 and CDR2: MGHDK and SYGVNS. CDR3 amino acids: CASSEGTGASTEAFF. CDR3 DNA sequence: TGTGCCAGCAGTGAAGGGACAGGGGCTTCCACTGAAGCTTTCTTT. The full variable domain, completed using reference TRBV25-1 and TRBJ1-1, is EADIYQTPRYLVIGTGKKITLECSQTMGHDKMYWYQQDPGMELHLIHYSYGVNSTEKGDLSSESTVSRIRTEHFPLTLESARPSHTSQYLCASSEGTGASTEAFFGQGTRLTVV.

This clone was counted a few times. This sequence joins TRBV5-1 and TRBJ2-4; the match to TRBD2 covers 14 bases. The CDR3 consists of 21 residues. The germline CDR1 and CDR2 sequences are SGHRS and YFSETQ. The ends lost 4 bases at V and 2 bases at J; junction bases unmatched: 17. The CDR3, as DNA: TGCGCCAGCAGCCGTTTGAATGGGACTAGCGGGAGCTCGATTTCCAAAAACATTCAGTACTTC. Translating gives CASSRLNGTSGSSISKNIQYF.

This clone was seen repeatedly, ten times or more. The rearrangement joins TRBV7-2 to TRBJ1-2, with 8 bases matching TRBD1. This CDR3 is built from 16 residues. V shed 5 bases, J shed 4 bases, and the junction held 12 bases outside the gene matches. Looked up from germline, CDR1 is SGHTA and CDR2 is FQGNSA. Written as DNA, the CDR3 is TGTGCCAGCAGCCTAGGTGGCAGGGGGCGCAGCTATGGCTACACCTTC. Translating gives CASSLGGRGRSYGYTF.

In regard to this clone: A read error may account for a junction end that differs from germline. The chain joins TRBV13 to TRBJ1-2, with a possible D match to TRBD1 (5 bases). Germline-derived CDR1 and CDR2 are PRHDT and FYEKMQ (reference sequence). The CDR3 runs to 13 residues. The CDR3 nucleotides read TGTTCCAGCGGAACGGGGGCTAACTATGGCTACACCTTC. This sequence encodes CSSGTGANYGYTF.

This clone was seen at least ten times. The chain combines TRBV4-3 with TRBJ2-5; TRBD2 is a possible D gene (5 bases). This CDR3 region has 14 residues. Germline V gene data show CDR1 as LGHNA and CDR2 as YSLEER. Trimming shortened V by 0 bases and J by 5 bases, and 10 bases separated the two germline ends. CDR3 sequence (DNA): TGCGCCAGCAGCCAAGATGCGGGTCGGGAGACCCAGTACTTC. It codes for CASSQDAGRETQYF.

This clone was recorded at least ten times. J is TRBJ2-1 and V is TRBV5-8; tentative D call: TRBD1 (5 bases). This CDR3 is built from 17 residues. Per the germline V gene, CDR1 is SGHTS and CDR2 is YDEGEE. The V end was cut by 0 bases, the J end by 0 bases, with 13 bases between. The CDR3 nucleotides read TGTGCCAGCAGCTTGGAGGGCGGACACATCTCCTACAATGAGCAGTTCTTC. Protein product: CASSLEGGHISYNEQFF.

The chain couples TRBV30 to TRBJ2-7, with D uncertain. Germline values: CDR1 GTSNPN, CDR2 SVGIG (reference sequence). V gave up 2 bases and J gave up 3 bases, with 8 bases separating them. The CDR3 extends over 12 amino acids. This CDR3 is CAWSSRDYEQYF. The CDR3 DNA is TGTGCCTGGAGTTCGAGAGACTACGAGCAGTACTTC.

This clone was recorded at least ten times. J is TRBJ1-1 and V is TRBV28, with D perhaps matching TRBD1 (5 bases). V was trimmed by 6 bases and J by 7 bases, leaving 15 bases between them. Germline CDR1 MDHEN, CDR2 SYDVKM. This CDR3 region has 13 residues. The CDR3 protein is CASSLLGGSEAFF. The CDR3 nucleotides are TGTGCCAGCAGCCTACTGGGGGGGAGTGAAGCTTTCTTT.

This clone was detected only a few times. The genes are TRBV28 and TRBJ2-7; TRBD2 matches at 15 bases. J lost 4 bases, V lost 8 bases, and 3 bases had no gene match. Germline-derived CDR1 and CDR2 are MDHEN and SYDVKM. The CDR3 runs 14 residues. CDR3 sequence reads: CASYGLAGGYEQYF. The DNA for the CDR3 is TGTGCCAGCTACGGACTAGCGGGAGGGTACGAGCAGTACTTC.

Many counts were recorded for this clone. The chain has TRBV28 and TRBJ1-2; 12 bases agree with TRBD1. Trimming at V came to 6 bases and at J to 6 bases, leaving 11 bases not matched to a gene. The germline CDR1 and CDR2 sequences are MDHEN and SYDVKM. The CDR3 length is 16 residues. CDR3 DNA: TGTGCCAGCAGCTCCGGGACAGGGGGCTTTTTGGATGGCTACACCTTC. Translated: CASSSGTGGFLDGYTF.

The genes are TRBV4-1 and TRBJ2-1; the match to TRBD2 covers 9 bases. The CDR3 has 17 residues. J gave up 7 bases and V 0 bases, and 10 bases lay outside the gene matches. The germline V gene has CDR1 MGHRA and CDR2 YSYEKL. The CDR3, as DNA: TGCGCCAGCAGCCAAGATCTCGGGACTAGCTTCAGTAATGAGCAGTTCTTC. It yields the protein CASSQDLGTSFSNEQFF.

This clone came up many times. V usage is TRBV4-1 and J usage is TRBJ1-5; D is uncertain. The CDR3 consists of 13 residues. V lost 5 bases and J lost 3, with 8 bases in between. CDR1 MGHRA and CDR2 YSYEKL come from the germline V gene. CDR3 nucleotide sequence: TGCGCCAGCAGCGTACGGGTCAATCAGCCCCAGCATTTT. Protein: CASSVRVNQPQHF.

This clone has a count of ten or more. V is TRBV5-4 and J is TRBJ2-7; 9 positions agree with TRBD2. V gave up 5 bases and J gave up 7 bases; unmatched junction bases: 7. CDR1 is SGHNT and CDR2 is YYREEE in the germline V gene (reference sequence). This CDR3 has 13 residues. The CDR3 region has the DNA TGTGCCAGCAGTCGTAGCGGGGGAGGAGAGCAGTACTTC. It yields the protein CASSRSGGGEQYF.

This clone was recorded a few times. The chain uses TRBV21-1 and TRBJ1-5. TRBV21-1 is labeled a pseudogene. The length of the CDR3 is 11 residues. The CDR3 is CASIESQPQHF. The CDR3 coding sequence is TGTGCCAGCATAGAAAGCCAGCCCCAGCATTTT.

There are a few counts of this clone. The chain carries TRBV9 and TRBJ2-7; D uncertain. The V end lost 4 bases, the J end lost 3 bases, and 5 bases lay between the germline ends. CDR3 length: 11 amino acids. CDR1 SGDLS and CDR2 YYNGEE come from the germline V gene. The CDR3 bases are TGTGCCAGCAGCCCTCTCTACGAGCAGTACTTC. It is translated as CASSPLYEQYF.

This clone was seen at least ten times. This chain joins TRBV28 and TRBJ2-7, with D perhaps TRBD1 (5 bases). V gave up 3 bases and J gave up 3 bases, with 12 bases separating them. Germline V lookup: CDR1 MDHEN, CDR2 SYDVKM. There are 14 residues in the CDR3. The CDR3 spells CASSLQGIGYEQYF. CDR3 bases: TGTGCCAGCAGTTTGCAGGGTATCGGCTACGAGCAGTACTTC.

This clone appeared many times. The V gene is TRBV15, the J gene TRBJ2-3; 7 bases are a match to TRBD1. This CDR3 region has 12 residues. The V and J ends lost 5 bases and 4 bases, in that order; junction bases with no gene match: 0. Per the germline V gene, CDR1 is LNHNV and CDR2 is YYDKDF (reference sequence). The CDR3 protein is CATSGTADTQYF. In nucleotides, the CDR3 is TGTGCCACCAGCGGGACAGCAGATACGCAGTATTTT.

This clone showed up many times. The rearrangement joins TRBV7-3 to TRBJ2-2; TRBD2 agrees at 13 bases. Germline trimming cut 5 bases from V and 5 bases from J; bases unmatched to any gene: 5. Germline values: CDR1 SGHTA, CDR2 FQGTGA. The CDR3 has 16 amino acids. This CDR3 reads CASSRTSGGVTGELFF. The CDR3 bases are TGTGCCAGCAGCCGGACTAGCGGGGGAGTGACCGGGGAGCTGTTTTTT.

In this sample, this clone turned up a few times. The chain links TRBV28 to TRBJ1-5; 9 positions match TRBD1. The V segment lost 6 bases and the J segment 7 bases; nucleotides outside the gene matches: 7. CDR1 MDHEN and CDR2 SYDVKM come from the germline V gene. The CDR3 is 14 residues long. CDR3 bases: TGTGCCAGCAGCCCAACAGGGGGCGGCCAGCCCCAGCATTTT. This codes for CASSPTGGGQPQHF.

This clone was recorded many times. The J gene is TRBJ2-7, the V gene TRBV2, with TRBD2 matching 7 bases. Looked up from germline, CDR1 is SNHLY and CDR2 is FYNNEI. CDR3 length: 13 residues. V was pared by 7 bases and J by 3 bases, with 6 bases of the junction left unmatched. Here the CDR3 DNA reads TGTGCCAGCACCCCCGGGACTATCTACGAGCAGTACTTC. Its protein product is CASTPGTIYEQYF.

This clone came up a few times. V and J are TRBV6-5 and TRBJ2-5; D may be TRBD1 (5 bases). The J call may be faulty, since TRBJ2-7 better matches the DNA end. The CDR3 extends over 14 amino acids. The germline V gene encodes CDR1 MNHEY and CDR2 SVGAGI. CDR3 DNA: TGTGCCAGCAGTTACGACAGTTTTCGAGACGAGCAGTACTTC. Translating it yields CASSYDSFRDEQYF.

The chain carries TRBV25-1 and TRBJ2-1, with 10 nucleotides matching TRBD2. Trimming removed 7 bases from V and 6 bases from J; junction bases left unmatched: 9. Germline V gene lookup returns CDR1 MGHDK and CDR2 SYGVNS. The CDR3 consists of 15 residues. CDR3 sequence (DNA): TGTGCCAGCATTAACGAGCGGGAGGGCCGCAATGAGCAGTTCTTC. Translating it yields CASINEREGRNEQFF.

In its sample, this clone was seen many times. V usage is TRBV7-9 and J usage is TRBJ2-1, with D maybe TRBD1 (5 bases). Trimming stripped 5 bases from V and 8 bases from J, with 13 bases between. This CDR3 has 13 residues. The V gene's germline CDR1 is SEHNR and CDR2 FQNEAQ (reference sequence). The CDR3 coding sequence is TGTGCCAGCAGCCCCCAGCTAGGGGATGAGCAGTTCTTC. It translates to CASSPQLGDEQFF.

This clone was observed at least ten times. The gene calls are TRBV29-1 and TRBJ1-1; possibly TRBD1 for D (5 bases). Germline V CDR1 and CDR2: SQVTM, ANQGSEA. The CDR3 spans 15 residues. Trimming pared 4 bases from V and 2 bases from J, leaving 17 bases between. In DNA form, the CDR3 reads TGCAGCGTTGCTTGGTCAGAATGGACAAACACTGAAGCTTTCTTT. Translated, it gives CSVAWSEWTNTEAFF.

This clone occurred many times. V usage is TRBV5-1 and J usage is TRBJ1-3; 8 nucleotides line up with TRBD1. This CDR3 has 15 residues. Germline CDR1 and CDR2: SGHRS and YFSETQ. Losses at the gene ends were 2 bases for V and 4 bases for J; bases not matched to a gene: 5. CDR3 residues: CASSLWTGIGNTIYF. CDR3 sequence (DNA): TGCGCCAGCAGCTTATGGACAGGGATAGGAAACACCATATATTTT.

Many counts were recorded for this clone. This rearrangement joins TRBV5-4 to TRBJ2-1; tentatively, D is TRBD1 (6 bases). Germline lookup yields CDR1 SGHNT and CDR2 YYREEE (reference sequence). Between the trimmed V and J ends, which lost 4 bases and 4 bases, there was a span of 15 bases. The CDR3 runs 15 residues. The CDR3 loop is CASSTYLDSYNEQFF. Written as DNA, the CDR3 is TGTGCCAGCAGCACCTACCTGGACAGTTACAATGAGCAGTTCTTC.

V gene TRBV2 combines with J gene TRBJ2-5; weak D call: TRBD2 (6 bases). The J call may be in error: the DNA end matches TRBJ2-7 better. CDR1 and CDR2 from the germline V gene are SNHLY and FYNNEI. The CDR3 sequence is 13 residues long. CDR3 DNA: TGTGCCAGCAGTTCCGGGACTGACGGCGAGCAGTACTTC. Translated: CASSSGTDGEQYF.